This T cell receptor (beta chain) was profiled in a study of blood T cell repertoires in COVID-19. Overall study context: Sources were T cells, B-cell-depleted T cells, or PBMCs; the material itself was cDNA or gDNA.

Individuals aged about 18 to 90 years were recruited from fewer than 25 US areas. Someone with COVID-19 had been met by exposed participants within 2 weeks before study entry. In the original workflow: Counts of nucleated cells, estimated from reference gene primer amplification, were obtained. Libraries were prepared by immunoSEQ multiplex PCR; TCRdb keeps only in-frame clonotypes and omits some of them. For V, J and clone size, that table is used; D and trimming come from the DNA. The repertoire has about 240,000 clones, 83% of them found once; the top ten carry less than 4%. The CDR3 runs to 13 residues. The germline V and J ends were trimmed by 8 bases and 3 bases, with 13 bases remaining between them.

The specimen was PBMCs or T cells enriched from blood (not recorded which). The clonotype was recovered from a woman in her 40s who had been exposed to COVID-19. The chain couples TRBV12-3 or TRBV12-4 to TRBJ1-2; D call uncertain. CDR3 loop: CASWRSGDYGYTF. As DNA, the CDR3 is TGTGCCAGCTGGAGGTCGGGTGACTATGGCTACACCTTC.